The T cell receptor beta chain described here comes from a study of control samples from healthy donors and cancer patients. The method was immunoSEQ multiplex PCR; TCRdb's version includes in-frame clones alone and lacks a portion of them. This sample has about 160,000 clones, with 93% found just once. CDR3 length: 14 amino acids. Germline V gene sequence: CDR1 DFQATT, CDR2 SNEGSKA (reference sequence). V was pared by 3 bases and J by 2 bases, with 12 bases between. The specimen was blood. The V call is TRBV20-1, the J call TRBJ2-3, with D uncertain. This TCR was sampled from a woman aged 60-75 years in good health. The CDR3 region has the DNA TGCAGTGCTAGTTTCGAGACATACACAGATACGCAGTATTTT. Encoded protein: CSASFETYTDTQYF.